Ten or more counts support the clone carrying this T cell receptor (beta chain). Its antigen is currently unknown. The record originates from a study of blood T cells in healthy people across ages. Next came a second PCR, run for roughly 6 to 11 cycles, which used a sample-barcoded 5' primer along with a J-beta primer mix. Every single cDNA molecule received a tag from a template-switch adaptor with 12 random nucleotides. Sequencing recovered at least 2.5 million CDR3-containing paired-end reads from each sample. Each CDR3 protein gets one entry after TCRdb re-called the 5' RACE reads with MiXCR. The top ten clones hold 25% to 30% of a sample with around 280,000 distinct CDR3 sequences, 25% to 30% of them seen once. From germline, CDR1 is SQVTM and CDR2 ANQGSEA. The CDR3 consists of 12 residues. Between the trimmed V and J ends, which lost 8 bases and 3 bases, there was a span of 11 bases. The study's findings and limits: With age, beta diversity per million T cells declined roughly linearly, significantly by 40. Estimated diversity across one million T cells was deemed an underestimate.

The sequence was collected from a woman aged 70 to 79 in good health. This sequence joins TRBV29-1 and TRBJ1-3, with D unresolved. Sequencing was carried out using blood. The CDR3 loop reads CSFVGVGNTIYF. Here the CDR3 DNA reads TGCAGCTTCGTTGGTGTTGGAAACACCATATATTTT.